The clone carrying this TCR beta chain was picked up many times. Its target is not known. The sample originates from a study of spatial heterogeneity in lung cancer. Study information: Matched bulk RNA-seq provided a T cell module score, and TCR transcript counts in tumor regions correlated strongly with it.

Overall study results and limits: It was found that expanded intratumoral alpha and beta TCR counts tracked tumor mutation counts.

The CDR3 has 16 residues. The V gene's germline CDR1 is MNHEY and CDR2 SVGAGI. The germline V and J ends were trimmed by 2 bases and 2 bases, with 12 bases remaining between them. Time point reported: sample taken at primary tumor resection. The study tagged each TCR cDNA molecule with a unique molecular identifier. TCRdb re-derived calls from the 5' RACE reads in MiXCR, one entry per CDR3 protein. This table holds about 100,000 distinct CDR3 sequences, about 4.6% found once. The clonotype originates from a male donor with early-stage non-small cell lung cancer. The source material was lung tumor tissue, sampled at surgery. The rearrangement joins TRBV6-5 to TRBJ1-4, with D unresolved. The CDR3 region is CASSYEPPPTNEKLFF. In DNA, the CDR3 is TGTGCCAGCAGTTACGAGCCTCCCCCTACTAATGAAAAACTGTTTTTT.